The rows below give T cell receptor beta chains drawn from one sample of a study of blood T cell repertoires in COVID-19. Clones were read by immunoSEQ multiplex PCR, and TCRdb kept only the in-frame ones, dropping some. The sample lists hundreds of thousands of clones, 80% to 90% occurring once. The specimen sequenced was PBMCs or T cells enriched from blood (not recorded which). The receptor source for this set is a man aged 25 to 45 who had recovered from COVID-19. CDR3s include the opening cysteine and the closing phenylalanine or tryptophan. Fields, in order: V gene, J gene, CDR3 protein.

TRBV7-9	TRBJ1-5	CASSLGQSNQPQHF
TRBV4-1	TRBJ1-1	CASSQDLRTGAFF
TRBV25-1	TRBJ1-1	CASSPSQGRNTEAFF
TRBV14	TRBJ1-6	CASSQAQGTNSPLHF
TRBV6-5	TRBJ2-1	CASSPTSVYNEQFF
TRBV28	TRBJ1-5	CASSLEAGNQPQHF
TRBV5-1	TRBJ2-5	CASSTLHSGSKETQYF
TRBV13	TRBJ1-5	CASSSQRQGSNQPQHF
TRBV5-1	TRBJ2-2	CASSLGMTGFRGTGELFF
TRBV24-1	TRBJ2-3	CATSDDFEGDSTDTQYF
TRBV12-5	TRBJ1-1	CASGLVSWDRGSFEAFF
TRBV20-1	TRBJ2-4	CSASLDRLGAKNIQYF
TRBV7-9	TRBJ1-2	CASSPSGPGDGYTF
TRBV19	TRBJ1-1	CASSIEGYLGGHEAFF
TRBV4-2	TRBJ2-3	CASSQGRSADTQYF
TRBV13	TRBJ1-6	CASSFRTGGVDSPLHF
TRBV3-1/TRBV3-2	TRBJ2-1	CASSLLLNEQFF
TRBV5-4	TRBJ2-1	CASSWGTSGRVYEQFF
TRBV2	TRBJ2-5	CASSGTSGYQETQYF
TRBV3-1/TRBV3-2	TRBJ1-3	CASGGPGNTIYF
TRBV27	TRBJ2-5	CASSLTLGTSQETQYF
TRBV2	TRBJ1-5	CASRSQGDQPQHF
TRBV7-2	TRBJ2-1	CASRFLSQGAGEQFF
TRBV5-1	TRBJ2-2	CASSLGQGYAGELFF
TRBV7-9	TRBJ2-6	CASSSQGLGANVLTF
TRBV5-1	TRBJ2-5	CASSLGTGVKETQYF
TRBV5-1	TRBJ1-4	CASSRTGGFNEKLFF
TRBV4-2	TRBJ2-4	CASSQEGGQQNIQYF
TRBV28	TRBJ2-5	CASRQTGFRGETQYF
TRBV19	TRBJ2-7	CASSIDRGEQYF
TRBV5-1	TRBJ2-7	CASSLNQGTYEQYF
TRBV5-1	TRBJ1-5	CASSLDRFQPQHF
TRBV30	TRBJ2-2	CAWSVLPGLPHTGELFF
TRBV5-1	TRBJ2-5	CASSARTGGSEETQYF
TRBV18	TRBJ1-2	CASSPLSGSVDYGYTF
TRBV28	TRBJ1-1	CASGSQLGSAEAFF
TRBV7-9	TRBJ1-2	CASSPNTQDWYGYTF
TRBV28	TRBJ2-5	CARKDRLGAQYF
TRBV5-1	TRBJ2-7	CASRTDTSYEQYF
TRBV7-9	TRBJ1-6	CASSLVDSPLHF
TRBV5-4	TRBJ2-2	CASSAGGDTGELFF
TRBV12-3/TRBV12-4	TRBJ1-2	CASRDRGVDYTF
TRBV4-1	TRBJ2-7	CASSQGAGAYEQYF
TRBV5-1	TRBJ2-1	CASSLIGQNNEQFF
TRBV16	TRBJ1-5	CASSRTFTGAQPQHF
TRBV10-2	TRBJ2-1	CASSPGQGAFGEQFF
TRBV6-5	TRBJ1-5	CASRTGTNQPQHF
TRBV3-1/TRBV3-2	TRBJ1-2	CASSEAGQGGGGYTF
TRBV30	TRBJ1-6	CAWSVQLVYNSPLHF
TRBV4-3	TRBJ2-3	CASSQDKSTDTQYF
TRBV30	TRBJ2-1	CAWKGGGSYNEQFF
TRBV25-1	TRBJ2-3	CASSEGQGITDTQYF
TRBV12-5	TRBJ2-5	CASGLVRGHGRAGETQYF
TRBV12-3/TRBV12-4	TRBJ2-3	CASSRGLNTQYF
TRBV25-1	TRBJ1-1	CASSEPMGREAFF
TRBV28	TRBJ1-1	CASSRSGIAFF
TRBV14	TRBJ1-1	CASSQEDRGWAEAFF
TRBV5-4	TRBJ2-5	CASSLPEKTQYF
TRBV19	TRBJ2-3	CASSPRTSGISTDTQYF